This T cell receptor beta chain stems from a study of blood T cell repertoires in COVID-19. The wider study: COVID-19 samples from acute and convalescent phases originated in the United States, Italy and Spain. Nucleic acid was either cDNA or gDNA, and it came from T cells, B-cell-depleted T cells, or PBMCs.

Authors' methods: From reference gene primer amplification, estimates of nucleated cell counts were derived. This table comes from immunoSEQ multiplex PCR, and its TCRdb copy is limited to in-frame clones, with some not included. That table is the source of V, J and clone size, and D and trimming were worked out from the DNA. The sample comprises about 42,000 clones, roughly 76% of which are singletons, and about 26% rests with the top ten. There are 16 residues in the CDR3. Trimming shortened V by 0 bases and J by 0 bases, and 10 bases separated the two germline ends. Germline CDR1 SGHTS, CDR2 YDEGEE.

The chain uses TRBV5-8 and TRBJ2-1; D is unresolved. The sequence derives from a woman in her 70s with acute or convalescent COVID-19. Sequences were obtained from peripheral blood. CDR3 in DNA: TGTGCCAGCAGCTTGGTGCGGTGGAACTCCTACAATGAGCAGTTCTTC. Its protein product is CASSLVRWNSYNEQFF.